This TCR beta chain emerged from a study of cytomegalovirus exposure and HLA in healthy donors. Study-wide background: Across 350 to 400 genotyped donors, approximately 80% landed in the Caucasian-associated ancestry cluster.

PCR employed 60 Vbeta and 13 Jbeta primers. The method was immunoSEQ multiplex PCR; TCRdb's version includes in-frame clones alone and lacks a portion of them. This table holds 150,000 to 200,000 clones, approximately 72% found once. Trimming removed 1 base from V and 0 bases from J, with 7 bases in between. The CDR3 totals 15 residues. Germline CDR1 is KGHSH and CDR2 is LQKENI. The sequenced sample was PBMCs. The rearrangement links TRBV18 to TRBJ1-5; D is ambiguous. The sequence came from a human donor in good health. The CDR3 nucleotides are TGTGCCAGCTCACCACAGGGAGCTAGCAATCAGCCCCAGCATTTT. Protein: CASSPQGASNQPQHF.